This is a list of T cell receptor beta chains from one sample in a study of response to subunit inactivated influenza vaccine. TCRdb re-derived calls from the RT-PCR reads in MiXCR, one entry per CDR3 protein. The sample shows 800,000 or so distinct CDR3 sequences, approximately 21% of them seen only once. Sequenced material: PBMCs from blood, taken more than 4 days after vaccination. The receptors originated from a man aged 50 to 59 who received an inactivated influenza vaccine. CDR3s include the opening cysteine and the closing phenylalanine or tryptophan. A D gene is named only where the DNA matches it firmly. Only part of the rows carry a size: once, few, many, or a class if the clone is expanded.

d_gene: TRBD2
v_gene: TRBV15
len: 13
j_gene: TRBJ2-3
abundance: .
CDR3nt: TGTGCCACCAGCAGAGTTCAGCGGGGTACGCAGTATTTT
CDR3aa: CATSRVQRGTQYF

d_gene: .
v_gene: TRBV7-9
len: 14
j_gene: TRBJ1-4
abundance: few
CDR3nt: TGTGCCAGCAGCCCAGGGCGGTCTAATAAAAAACTGTTTTTT
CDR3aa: CASSPGRSNKKLFF

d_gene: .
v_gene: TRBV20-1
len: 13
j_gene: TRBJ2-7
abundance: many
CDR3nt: TGCAGTCCCAAATCAGGGCTACTGGGAGAGCAGTACTTC
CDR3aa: CSPKSGLLGEQYF

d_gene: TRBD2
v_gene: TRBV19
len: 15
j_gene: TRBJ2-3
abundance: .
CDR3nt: TGTGCCAGTAGTATCGGCGGGAGCTACACAGATACGCAGTATTTT
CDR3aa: CASSIGGSYTDTQYF

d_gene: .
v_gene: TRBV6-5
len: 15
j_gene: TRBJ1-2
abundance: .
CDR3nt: TGTGCCAGCAGTTACTCGGTCGGGGGCGACTATGGCTACACCTTC
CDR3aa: CASSYSVGGDYGYTF

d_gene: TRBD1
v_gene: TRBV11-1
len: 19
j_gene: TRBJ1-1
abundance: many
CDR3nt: TGTGCCAGCAGCTTGATAGGGAGGACAGGGAGTATGTTGGTCACTGAAGCTTTCTTT
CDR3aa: CASSLIGRTGSMLVTEAFF

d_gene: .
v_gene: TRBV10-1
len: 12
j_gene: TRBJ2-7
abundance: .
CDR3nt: TGCGCCAGCCAAGGGAGCTCCTACGAGCAGTACTTC
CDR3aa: CASQGSSYEQYF

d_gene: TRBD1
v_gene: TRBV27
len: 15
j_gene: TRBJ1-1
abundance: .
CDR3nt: TGTGCCAGCAGTTTATCGGCAACAGGGGGCACTGAAGCTTTCTTT
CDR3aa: CASSLSATGGTEAFF

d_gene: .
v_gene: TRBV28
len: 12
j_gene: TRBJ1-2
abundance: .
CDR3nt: TGTGCCAGCAGTATCCCGTTCTATTCGTACACCTTC
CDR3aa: CASSIPFYSYTF

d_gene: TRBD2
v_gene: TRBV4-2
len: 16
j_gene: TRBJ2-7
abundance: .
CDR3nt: TGTGCCAGCAGCCAACCCACCAGCGGGGGGCCACGCGAGCAGTACTTC
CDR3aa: CASSQPTSGGPREQYF

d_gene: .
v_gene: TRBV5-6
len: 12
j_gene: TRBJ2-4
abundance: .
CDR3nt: TGTGCCAGCAGCTTGGGACACGGGGTATTGTACTTC
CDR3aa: CASSLGHGVLYF

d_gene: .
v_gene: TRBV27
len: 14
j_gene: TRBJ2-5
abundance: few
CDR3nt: TGTGCCAGCAGTTTTTGGGGTGGGCAAGAGACCCAGTACTTC
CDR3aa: CASSFWGGQETQYF

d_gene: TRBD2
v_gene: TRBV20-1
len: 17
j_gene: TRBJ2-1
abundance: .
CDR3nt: TGCAGTGCTAGAGATGAGGCGGGAGAACTATACTACAATGAGCAGTTCTTC
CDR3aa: CSARDEAGELYYNEQFF

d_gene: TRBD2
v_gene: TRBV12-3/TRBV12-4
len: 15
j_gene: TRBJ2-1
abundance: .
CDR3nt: TGTGCCAGCAGCCCGCCCCTAGCGGGAGATTCTGAGCAGTTCTTC
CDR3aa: CASSPPLAGDSEQFF

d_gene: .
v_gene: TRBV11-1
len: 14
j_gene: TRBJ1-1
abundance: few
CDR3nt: TGTGCCAGCAGCTTGGGACGGGAGAACACTGAAGCTTTCTTT
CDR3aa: CASSLGRENTEAFF

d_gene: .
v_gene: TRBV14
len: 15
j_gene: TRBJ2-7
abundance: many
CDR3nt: TGTGCCAGCAGCCAAGATCTAGCTTTTTTCCGGGAGCAGTACTTC
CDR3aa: CASSQDLAFFREQYF

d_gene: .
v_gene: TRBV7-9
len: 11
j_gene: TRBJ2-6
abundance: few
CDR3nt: TGTGCCAGCAGCCCTAGCAACGTCCTGACTTTC
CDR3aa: CASSPSNVLTF

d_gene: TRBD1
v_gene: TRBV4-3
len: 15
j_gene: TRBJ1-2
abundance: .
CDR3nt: TGCGCCAGCAGCCAGGGACAGGATAATTCTATGGACTACACCTTC
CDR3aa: CASSQGQDNSMDYTF

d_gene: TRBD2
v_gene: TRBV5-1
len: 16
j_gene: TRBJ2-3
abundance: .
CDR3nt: TGCGCCAGCAGCCCAATACGCGGGGGGGCGGTAGATACGCAGTATTTT
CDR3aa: CASSPIRGGAVDTQYF

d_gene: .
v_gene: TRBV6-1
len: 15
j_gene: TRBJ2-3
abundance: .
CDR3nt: TGTGCCAGCAGTCCGACAGATGGCGGCACAGATACGCAGTATTTT
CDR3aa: CASSPTDGGTDTQYF

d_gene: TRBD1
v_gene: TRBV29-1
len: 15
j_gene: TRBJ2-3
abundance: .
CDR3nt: TGCAGCGTTGAAAGGACAGGGGACCGCACAGATACGCAGTATTTT
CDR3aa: CSVERTGDRTDTQYF

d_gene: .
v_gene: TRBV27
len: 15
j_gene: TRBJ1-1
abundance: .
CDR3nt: TGTGCCAGCAGGATTACTCCCCTCGCGAACACTGAAGCTTTCTTT
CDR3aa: CASRITPLANTEAFF

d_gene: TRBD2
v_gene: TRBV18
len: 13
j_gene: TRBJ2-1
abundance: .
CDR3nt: TGTGCCAGCTCCCCTACTAGCGTTCCTGAGCAGTTCTTC
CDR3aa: CASSPTSVPEQFF

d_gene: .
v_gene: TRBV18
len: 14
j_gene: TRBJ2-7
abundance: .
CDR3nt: TGTGCCAGCTCACCCCGGGGCATTACCTACGAGCAGTACTTC
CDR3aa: CASSPRGITYEQYF

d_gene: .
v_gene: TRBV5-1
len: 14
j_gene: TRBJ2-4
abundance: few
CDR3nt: TGCGCCAGCAGCTCGACAGCAGCCAAAAACATTCAGTACTTC
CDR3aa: CASSSTAAKNIQYF

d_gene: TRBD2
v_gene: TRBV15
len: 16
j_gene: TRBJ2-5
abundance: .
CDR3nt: TGTGCCACCAGCAGAGAATGGAGCGGGGGGGTAGAGACCCAGTACTTC
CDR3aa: CATSREWSGGVETQYF

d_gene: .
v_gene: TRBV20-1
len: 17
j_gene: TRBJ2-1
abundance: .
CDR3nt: TGCAGTGCTAGGATTTCCCCGAGGACTCACATCTACAATGAGCAGTTCTTC
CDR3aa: CSARISPRTHIYNEQFF

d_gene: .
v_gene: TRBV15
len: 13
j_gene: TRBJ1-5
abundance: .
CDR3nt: TGTGCCACCAGCAGATTGCCCAATCAGCCCCAGCATTTT
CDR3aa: CATSRLPNQPQHF

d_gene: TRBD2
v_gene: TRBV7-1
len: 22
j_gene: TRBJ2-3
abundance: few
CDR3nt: TGTGCCAGCAGCTCCCGGGCGGGGACTAGCAGGACTCTACGGACTAGCACAGATACGCAGTATTTT
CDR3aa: CASSSRAGTSRTLRTSTDTQYF

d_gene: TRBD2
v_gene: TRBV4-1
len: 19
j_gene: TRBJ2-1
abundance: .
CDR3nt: TGCGCCAGCAGCCCATGGGGGACTAGCGGGCTTCGTTCCTACAATGAGCAGTTCTTC
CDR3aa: CASSPWGTSGLRSYNEQFF

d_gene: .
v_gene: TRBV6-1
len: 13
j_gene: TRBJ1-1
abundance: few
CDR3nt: TGTGCCAGCAGGGATCTGACGGGTACTGAAGCTTTCTTT
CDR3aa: CASRDLTGTEAFF

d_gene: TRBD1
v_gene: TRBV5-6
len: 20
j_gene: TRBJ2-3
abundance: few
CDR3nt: TGTGCCAGCAGCTTACCCATTGCGGACAGGGGGCTCTTGAGCACAGATACGCAGTATTTT
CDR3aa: CASSLPIADRGLLSTDTQYF

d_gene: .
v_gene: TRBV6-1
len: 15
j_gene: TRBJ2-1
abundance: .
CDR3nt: TGTGCCAGCCGCAAGACCGGGACGGGCTACAATGAGCAGTTCTTC
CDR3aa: CASRKTGTGYNEQFF

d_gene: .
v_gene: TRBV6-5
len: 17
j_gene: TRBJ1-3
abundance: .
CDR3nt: TGTGCCAGCAGTTACTCAACAGCCCCGGGTCCTGGAAACACCATATATTTT
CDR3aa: CASSYSTAPGPGNTIYF

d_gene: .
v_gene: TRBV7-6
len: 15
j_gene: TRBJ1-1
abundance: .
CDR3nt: TGTGCCAGCAGCTTAGTTGGGACAACGAACACTGAAGCTTTCTTT
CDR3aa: CASSLVGTTNTEAFF

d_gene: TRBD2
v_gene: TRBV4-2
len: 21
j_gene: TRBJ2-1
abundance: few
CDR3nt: TGTGCCAGCAGCCGTCAGACGATGAGGGCTAGCGGGATTTCCTCCTACAATGAGCAGTTCTTC
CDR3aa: CASSRQTMRASGISSYNEQFF

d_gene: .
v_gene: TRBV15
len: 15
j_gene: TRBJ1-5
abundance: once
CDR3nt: TGTGCCACCAGCAGAGACGACAGGTCTGCGCGGCCCCAGAATTTT
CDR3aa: CATSRDDRSARPQNF

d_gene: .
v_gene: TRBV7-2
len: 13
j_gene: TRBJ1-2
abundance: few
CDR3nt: TGTGCCAGCAGCCCCTACATTAACTATGGCTACACCTTC
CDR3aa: CASSPYINYGYTF

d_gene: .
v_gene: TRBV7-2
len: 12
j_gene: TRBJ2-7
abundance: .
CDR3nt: TGTGCCAGCAGCTCGCCGGGGCGGCCGCCGTACTTC
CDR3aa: CASSSPGRPPYF

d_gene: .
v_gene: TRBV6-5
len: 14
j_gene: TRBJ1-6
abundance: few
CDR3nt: TGTGCCAGCAGTTACCGGGGCAGCAATTCACCCCTCCACTTT
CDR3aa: CASSYRGSNSPLHF

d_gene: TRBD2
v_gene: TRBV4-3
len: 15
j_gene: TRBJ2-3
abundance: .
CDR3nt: TGCGCCAGCAGCCAGCAGGGACTAGCTTCAGATACGCAGTATTTT
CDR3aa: CASSQQGLASDTQYF

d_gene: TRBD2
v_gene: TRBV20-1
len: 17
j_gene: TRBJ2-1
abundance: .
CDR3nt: TGCAGTGCTAGAGATCTCGTGGGGCTAGCGGCATACAATGAGCAGTTCTTC
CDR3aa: CSARDLVGLAAYNEQFF

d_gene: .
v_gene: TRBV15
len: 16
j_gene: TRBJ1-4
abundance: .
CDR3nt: TGTGCCACCAGCAGAGATCAGATGACAACTAATGAAAAACTGTTTTTT
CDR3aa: CATSRDQMTTNEKLFF

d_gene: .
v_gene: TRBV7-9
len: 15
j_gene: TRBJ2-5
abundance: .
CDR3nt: TGTGCCAGCAGCCCTTCCGGAAGGGGCGTGGAGACCCAGTACTTC
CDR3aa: CASSPSGRGVETQYF

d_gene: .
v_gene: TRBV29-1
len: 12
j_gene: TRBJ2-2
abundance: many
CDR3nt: TGCAGCGTTGCTTGGCGAACCGGGGAGCTGTTTTTT
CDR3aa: CSVAWRTGELFF